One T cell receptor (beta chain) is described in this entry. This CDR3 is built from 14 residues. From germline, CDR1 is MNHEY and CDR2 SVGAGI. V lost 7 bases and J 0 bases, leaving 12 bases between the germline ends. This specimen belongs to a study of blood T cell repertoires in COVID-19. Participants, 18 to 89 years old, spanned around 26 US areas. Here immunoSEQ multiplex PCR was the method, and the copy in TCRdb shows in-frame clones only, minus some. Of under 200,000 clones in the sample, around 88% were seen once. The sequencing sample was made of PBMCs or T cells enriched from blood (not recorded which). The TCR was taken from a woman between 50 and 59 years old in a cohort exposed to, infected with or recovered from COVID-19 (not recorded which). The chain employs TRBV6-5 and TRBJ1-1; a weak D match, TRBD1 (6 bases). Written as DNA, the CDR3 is TGTGCCAGCATAAAGACAGGCATGAACACTGAAGCTTTCTTT. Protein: CASIKTGMNTEAFF.